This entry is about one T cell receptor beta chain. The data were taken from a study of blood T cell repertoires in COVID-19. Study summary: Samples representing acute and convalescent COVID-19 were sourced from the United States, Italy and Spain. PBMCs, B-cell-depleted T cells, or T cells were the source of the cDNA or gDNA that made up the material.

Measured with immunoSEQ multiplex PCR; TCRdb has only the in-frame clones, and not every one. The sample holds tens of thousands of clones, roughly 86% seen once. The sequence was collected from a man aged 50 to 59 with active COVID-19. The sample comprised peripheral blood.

Here the CDR3 reads CASSLASGHQETQYF. The CDR3 bases are TGTGCCAGCAGCCTGGCTAGCGGGCATCAAGAGACCCAGTACTTC. The genes are TRBV7-2 and TRBJ2-5; TRBD2 aligns across 8 bases. This CDR3 has 15 residues. With 5 bases clipped from V and 2 bases from J, the junction kept 7 bases outside the gene matches. Germline values: CDR1 SGHTA, CDR2 FQGNSA. Full variable domain (rest looked up from reference TRBV7-2 and TRBJ2-5): GAGVSQSPSNKVTEKGKDVELRCDPISGHTALYWYRQSLGQGLEFLIYFQGNSAPDKSGLPSDRFSAERTGGSVSTLTIQRTQQEDSAVYLCASSLASGHQETQYFGPGTRLLVL.